The 19 T cell receptor beta chains listed next were all sequenced from one sample in a study of T cell clones after liver transplantation (dated by TCRdb to the late 2010s). To prepare the library, the immunoSEQ multiplex PCR assay was applied. TCRdb holds this immuneACCESS table with in-frame rearrangements only. Some clones are missing; in checked studies, unresolved V genes explain under half, and the rest has no known cause. This sample holds 70,000 to 85,000 clones; around 80% were observed only once. The top ten constitute 0.45% to 0.65% of the sample. In light of the paper, this sample's time point label describes: pre-transplant. Sequenced here: CD4+ T cells from blood, sampled before liver transplant. The source is a human donor who received a liver transplant.

This chain joins TRBV7-9 and TRBJ2-7; D is uncertain. The germline V gene has CDR1 SEHNR and CDR2 FQNEAQ (reference sequence). This CDR3 has 12 amino acids. Trimming cost V 5 bases and J 4 bases, with 9 bases left between them. In nucleotides, the CDR3 is TGTGCCAGCAGCCCCGACTGGTACGAGCAGTACTTC. Translating it yields CASSPDWYEQYF.

The V gene is TRBV4-1, the J gene TRBJ1-3; D not resolved. CDR1 is MGHRA, CDR2 YSYEKL, per germline. Trimming pared 2 bases from V and 0 bases from J, leaving 8 bases between. The CDR3 is made up of 15 amino acids. CDR3 residues: CASSQRLVSGNTIYF. CDR3 nucleotide sequence: TGCGCCAGCAGCCAACGGCTTGTCTCTGGAAACACCATATATTTT.

V gene TRBV7-9 combines with J gene TRBJ1-2, with D hard to call. Germline lookup yields CDR1 SEHNR and CDR2 FQNEAQ (reference sequence). V shed 2 bases and J shed 11 bases, with 12 bases lying between them. The CDR3 length is 12 residues. For the CDR3, the DNA is TGTGCCAGCAGCTTAATTTCCGAGAGGTACACCTTC. It yields the protein CASSLISERYTF.

V is TRBV2 and J is TRBJ1-1, with D tentatively TRBD1 (5 bases). V shed 0 bases and J shed 3 bases, with 11 bases lying between them. CDR3 length: 15 amino acids. Germline V gives CDR1 SNHLY, CDR2 FYNNEI. CDR3 loop: CASSEASRVYTEAFF. The DNA for the CDR3 is TGTGCCAGCAGTGAAGCGAGCAGGGTTTACACTGAAGCTTTCTTT.

At least ten counts were recorded for this clone. The chain couples TRBV11-2 to TRBJ2-7, with 9 bases lining up with TRBD2. This CDR3 contains 15 residues. Per the germline V gene, CDR1 is SGHAT and CDR2 is FQNNGV. Unmatched junction bases numbered 6, after V lost 1 base and J lost 5 bases. CDR3 region: CASSLVLAGSHEQYF. CDR3 bases: TGTGCCAGCAGCTTAGTTCTAGCGGGGAGTCACGAGCAGTACTTC. The full variable domain, rest sourced from reference TRBV11-2 and TRBJ2-7, is EAGVAQSPRYKIIEKRQSVAFWCNPISGHATLYWYQQILGQGPKLLIQFQNNGVVDDSQLPKDRFSAERLKGVDSTLKIQPAKLEDSAVYLCASSLVLAGSHEQYFGPGTRLTVT.

The V call is TRBV7-6, the J call TRBJ1-1; D gene unclear. Trimming shortened V by 3 bases and J by 2 bases, and 7 bases separated the two germline ends. Germline CDR1 reads SGHVS; CDR2 reads FNYEAQ. This CDR3 has 13 amino acids. The CDR3 DNA reads as TGTGCCAGCAGCTTGAGTTCCAACACTGAAGCTTTCTTT. It encodes CASSLSSNTEAFF.

The chain recombines TRBV29-1 with TRBJ2-4; D might be TRBD1 (6 bases). Looked up from germline, CDR1 is SQVTM and CDR2 is ANQGSEA. V was cut by 1 base and J by 0 bases, with 10 bases left in between. The CDR3 length is 15 residues. CDR3 region: CSVEAGGQAKNIQYF. In DNA, the CDR3 is TGCAGCGTTGAAGCTGGGGGACAAGCCAAAAACATTCAGTACTTC.

The rearrangement uses TRBV7-2 and TRBJ2-1; D call uncertain. The CDR3 is 15 residues long. V lost 5 bases, J lost 0 bases, and 11 bases lay in between. From germline, CDR1 is SGHTA and CDR2 FQGNSA. The CDR3 sequence: CASSARVSSYNEQFF. The CDR3 DNA follows: TGTGCCAGCAGCGCCCGGGTGAGCTCCTACAATGAGCAGTTCTTC.

The chain joins TRBV30 to TRBJ2-3; 7 positions match TRBD2. V lost 5 bases to trimming and J lost 2 bases; unmatched junction nucleotides: 7. The length of the CDR3 is 14 residues. In germline, CDR1 is GTSNPN, CDR2 SVGIG (reference sequence). The CDR3, as DNA: TGTGCCTGGGGTAGAAGCGGGGTCACAGATACGCAGTATTTT. It specifies CAWGRSGVTDTQYF.

The chain uses TRBV25-1 and TRBJ2-3; 7 bases line up with TRBD2. This CDR3 region has 16 residues. V dropped 1 base and J dropped 2; count of bases not matched to a gene: 6. Germline-derived CDR1 and CDR2 are MGHDK and SYGVNS. CDR3 sequence reads: CASSESASGFTDTQYF. As DNA, the CDR3 is TGTGCCAGCAGTGAATCGGCTAGCGGTTTCACAGATACGCAGTATTTT.

The V and J genes are TRBV5-1 and TRBJ2-1, with a tentative D call TRBD1 (6 bases). The CDR3 is 15 amino acids. Germline values: CDR1 SGHRS, CDR2 YFSETQ. V lost 4 bases to trimming and J lost 3 bases, with 14 bases between them. CDR3 DNA: TGCGCCAGCAGCGGAACCGACAGGCACTACAATGAGCAGTTCTTC. This encodes CASSGTDRHYNEQFF. Full variable domain (missing parts from reference TRBV5-1 and TRBJ2-1): KAGVTQTPRYLIKTRGQQVTLSCSPISGHRSVSWYQQTPGQGLQFLFEYFSETQRNKGNFPGRFSGRQFSNSRSEMNVSTLELGDSALYLCASSGTDRHYNEQFFGPGTRLTVL.

The V call is TRBV7-2, the J call TRBJ2-7; 7 bases map to TRBD1. CDR1 and CDR2 from the germline V gene are SGHTA and FQGNSA. CDR3 length equals 15 residues. The trim removed 5 bases at V and 1 base at J, leaving 8 bases unmatched. The CDR3 reads CASSPIGGQSYEQYF. In DNA, the CDR3 is TGTGCCAGCAGCCCTATAGGGGGACAGTCCTACGAGCAGTACTTC. Complete variable domain (other parts from reference TRBV7-2 and TRBJ2-7): GAGVSQSPSNKVTEKGKDVELRCDPISGHTALYWYRQSLGQGLEFLIYFQGNSAPDKSGLPSDRFSAERTGGSVSTLTIQRTQQEDSAVYLCASSPIGGQSYEQYFGPGTRLTVT.

The J gene is TRBJ2-7, the V gene TRBV28; D unclear. This CDR3 comprises 14 residues. The germline V gene has CDR1 MDHEN and CDR2 SYDVKM. The germline V and J ends were trimmed by 1 base and 5 bases, with 12 bases remaining between them. The DNA of the CDR3 is TGTGCCAGCAGTTTATACGCCCGACCAGACGAGCAGTACTTC. It translates to CASSLYARPDEQYF.

The chain carries TRBV7-2 and TRBJ2-2; the D is unclear. Germline V gives CDR1 SGHTA, CDR2 FQGNSA. V lost 4 bases and J lost 5, with 11 bases in between. CDR3 length: 14 residues. CDR3 sequence (DNA): TGTGCCAGCAGCTCAGCACTCTGGACCGGGGAGCTGTTTTTT. Amino acids: CASSSALWTGELFF.

This chain links TRBV2 with TRBJ1-2, with unresolved D. Trimming took 6 bases from V and 1 from J, leaving 9 bases between them. The CDR3 loop spans 13 amino acids. Germline CDR1 is SNHLY and CDR2 is FYNNEI. DNA of the CDR3: TGTGCCAGCAGACCTCAGGTTAACTATGGCTACACCTTC. This sequence encodes CASRPQVNYGYTF.

The chain carries TRBV5-3 and TRBJ1-5, with a weak D call TRBD1 (5 bases). TRBV5-3 is an ORF; its function is uncertain. CDR3 size: 20 residues. V dropped 0 bases and J dropped 1 base, with 23 bases sitting between them. Here the CDR3 reads CARSLALERVYGGSNQPQHF. The CDR3 DNA follows: TGTGCCAGAAGCTTGGCTTTGGAAAGGGTGTACGGGGGGAGCAATCAGCCCCAGCATTTT.

The V gene is TRBV7-8, the J gene TRBJ2-1; 11 nucleotides align to TRBD2. Germline trimming cut 6 bases from V and 8 bases from J; bases unmatched to any gene: 9. The CDR3 has 15 amino acids. In germline, CDR1 is SGHVS, CDR2 FQNEAQ. The CDR3: CASSPSGTSGDEQFF. The CDR3 coding sequence is TGTGCCAGCAGTCCATCCGGGACTAGCGGTGATGAGCAGTTCTTC.

Concerning this clone itself: Different DNA sequences within this sample yield the same CDR3. The chain is built from TRBV19 and TRBJ2-2, with D maybe TRBD2 (5 bases). The CDR3 runs 14 residues. V lost 0 bases to trimming and J lost 5 bases, with 7 bases between them. The germline V gene encodes CDR1 LNHDA and CDR2 SQIVND (reference sequence). The CDR3 sequence is CASSIDRGTGELFF. The CDR3 DNA reads as TGTGCCAGTAGTATAGACCGAGGGACCGGGGAGCTGTTTTTT.

The rearrangement uses TRBV10-2 and TRBJ2-2; 12 bases are shared with TRBD2. Unmatched junction bases numbered 15, after V lost 10 bases and J lost 3 bases. Germline CDR1 reads WSHSY; CDR2 reads SAAADI. This CDR3 contains 18 residues. CDR3 sequence reads: CATLLPLSSGRDTGELFF. The CDR3 nucleotides are TGCGCCACCCTTTTGCCCTTGTCTAGCGGGAGGGACACCGGGGAGCTGTTTTTT.